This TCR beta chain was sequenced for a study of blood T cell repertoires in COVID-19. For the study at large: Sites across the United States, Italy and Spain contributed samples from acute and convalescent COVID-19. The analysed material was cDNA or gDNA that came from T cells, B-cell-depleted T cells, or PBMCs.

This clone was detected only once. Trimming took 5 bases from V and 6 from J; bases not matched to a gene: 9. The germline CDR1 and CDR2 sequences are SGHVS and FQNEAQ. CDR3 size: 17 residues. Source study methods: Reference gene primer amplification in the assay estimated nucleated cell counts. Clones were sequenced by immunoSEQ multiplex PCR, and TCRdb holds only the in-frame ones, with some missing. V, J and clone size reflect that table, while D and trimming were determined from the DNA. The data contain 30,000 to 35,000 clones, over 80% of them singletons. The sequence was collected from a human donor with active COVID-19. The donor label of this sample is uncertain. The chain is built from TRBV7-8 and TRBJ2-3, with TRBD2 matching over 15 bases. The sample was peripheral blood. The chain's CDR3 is CASSRGTSGGSTDTQYF. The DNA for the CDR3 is TGTGCCAGCAGCAGAGGGACTAGCGGGGGGAGTACGGATACGCAGTATTTT.